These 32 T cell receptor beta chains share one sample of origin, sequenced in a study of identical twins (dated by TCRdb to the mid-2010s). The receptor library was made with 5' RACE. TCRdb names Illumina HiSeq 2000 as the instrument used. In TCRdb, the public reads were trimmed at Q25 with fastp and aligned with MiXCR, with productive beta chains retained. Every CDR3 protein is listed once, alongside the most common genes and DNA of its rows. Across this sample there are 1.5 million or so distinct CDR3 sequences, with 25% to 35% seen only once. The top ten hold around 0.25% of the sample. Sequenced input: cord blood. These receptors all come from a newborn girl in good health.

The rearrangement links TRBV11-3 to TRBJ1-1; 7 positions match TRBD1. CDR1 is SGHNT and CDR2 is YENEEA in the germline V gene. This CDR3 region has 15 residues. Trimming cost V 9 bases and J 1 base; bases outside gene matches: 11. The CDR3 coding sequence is TGTGCCAGTGCGCTGGGAAGGACAGGGAACACTGAAGCTTTCTTT. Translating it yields CASALGRTGNTEAFF.

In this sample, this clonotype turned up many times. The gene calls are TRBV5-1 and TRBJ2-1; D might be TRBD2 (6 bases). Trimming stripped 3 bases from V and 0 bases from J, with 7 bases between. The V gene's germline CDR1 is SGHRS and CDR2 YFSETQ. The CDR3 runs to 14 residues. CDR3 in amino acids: CASSWEVSYNEQFF. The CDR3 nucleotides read TGCGCCAGCAGCTGGGAGGTCTCCTACAATGAGCAGTTCTTC.

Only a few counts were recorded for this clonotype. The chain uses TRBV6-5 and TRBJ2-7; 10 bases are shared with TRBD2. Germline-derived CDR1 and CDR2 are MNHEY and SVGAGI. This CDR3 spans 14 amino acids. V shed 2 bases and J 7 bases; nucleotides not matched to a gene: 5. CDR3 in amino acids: CASSYLAGAGEQYF. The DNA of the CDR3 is TGTGCCAGCAGTTACCTAGCGGGAGCTGGGGAGCAGTACTTC.

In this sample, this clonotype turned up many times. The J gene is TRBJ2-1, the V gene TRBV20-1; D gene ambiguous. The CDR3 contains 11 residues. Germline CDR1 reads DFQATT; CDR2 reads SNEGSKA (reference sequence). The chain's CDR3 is CSLVRVNEQFF. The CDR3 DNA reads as TGCAGCCTAGTCCGGGTCAATGAGCAGTTCTTC.

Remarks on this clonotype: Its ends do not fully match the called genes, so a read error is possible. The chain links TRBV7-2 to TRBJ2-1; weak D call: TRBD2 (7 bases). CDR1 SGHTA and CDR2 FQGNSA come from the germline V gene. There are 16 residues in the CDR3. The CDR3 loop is CASSLFSTGGYNEPFF. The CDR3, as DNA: TGTGCCAGCAGCTTATTTTCTACGGGGGGCTACAATGAGCCGTTCTTC.

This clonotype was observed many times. The CDR3 region is CSAPGLADYNEQFF. Here the CDR3 DNA reads TGCAGCGCGCCGGGACTAGCGGACTACAATGAGCAGTTCTTC. The gene calls are TRBV20-1 and TRBJ2-1; TRBD2 matches at 11 bases. The V gene's germline CDR1 is DFQATT and CDR2 SNEGSKA (reference sequence). The CDR3 has 14 amino acids.

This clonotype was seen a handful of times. As DNA, the CDR3 is TGTGCCAGCAGGTCTACTAGCGGGGGGGCCTCCAAAAACATTCAGTACTTC. Amino acid sequence: CASRSTSGGASKNIQYF. The genes are TRBV2 and TRBJ2-4; 13 bases match TRBD2. Germline V gives CDR1 SNHLY, CDR2 FYNNEI. Trimming took 6 bases from V and 2 from J; bases not matched to a gene: 7. CDR3 length: 17 amino acids.

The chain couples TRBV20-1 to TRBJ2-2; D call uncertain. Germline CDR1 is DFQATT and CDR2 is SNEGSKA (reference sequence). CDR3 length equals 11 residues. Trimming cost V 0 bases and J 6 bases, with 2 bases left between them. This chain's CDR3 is CSAREPGELFF. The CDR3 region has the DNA TGCAGTGCTAGAGAACCCGGGGAGCTGTTTTTT.

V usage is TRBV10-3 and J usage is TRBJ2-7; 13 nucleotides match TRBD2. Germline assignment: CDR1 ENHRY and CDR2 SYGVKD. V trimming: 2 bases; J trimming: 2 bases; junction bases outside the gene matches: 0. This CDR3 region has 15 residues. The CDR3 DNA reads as TGTGCCATCAGTGAGGGGACTAGCGGGACCTACGAGCAGTACTTC. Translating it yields CAISEGTSGTYEQYF.

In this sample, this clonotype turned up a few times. The CDR3 is CASSLTRQGAYTDTQYF. The DNA for the CDR3 is TGTGCCAGCAGTTTAACCCGACAGGGGGCTTACACAGATACGCAGTATTTT. The rearrangement links TRBV12-3 or TRBV12-4 to TRBJ2-3, with 10 bases lining up with TRBD1. The CDR3 has 17 residues. The V and J ends lost 2 bases and 2 bases, in that order; junction bases with no gene match: 7.

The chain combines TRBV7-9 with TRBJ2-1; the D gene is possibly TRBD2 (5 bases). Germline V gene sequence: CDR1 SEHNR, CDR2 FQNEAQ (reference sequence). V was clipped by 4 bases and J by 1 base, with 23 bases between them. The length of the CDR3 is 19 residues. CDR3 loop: CASSSTPRLARFSYNEQFF. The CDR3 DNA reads TGTGCCAGCAGCTCGACCCCAAGGCTAGCCCGTTTTTCCTACAATGAGCAGTTCTTC. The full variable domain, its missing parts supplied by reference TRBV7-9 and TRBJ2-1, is DTGVSQNPRHKITKRGQNVTFRCDPISEHNRLYWYRQTLGQGPEFLTYFQNEAQLEKSRLLSDRFSAERPKGSFSTLEIQRTEQGDSAMYLCASSSTPRLARFSYNEQFFGPGTRLTVL.

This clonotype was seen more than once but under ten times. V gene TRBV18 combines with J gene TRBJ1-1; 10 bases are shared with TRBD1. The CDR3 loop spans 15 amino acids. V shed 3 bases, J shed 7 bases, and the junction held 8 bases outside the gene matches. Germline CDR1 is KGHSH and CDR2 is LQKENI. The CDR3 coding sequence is TGTGCCAGCTCACCTATCCTTGGACAGGGGGATGAAGCTTTCTTT. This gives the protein CASSPILGQGDEAFF.

CDR3 amino acids: CASSETSGRSTDTQYF. In DNA form, the CDR3 reads TGTGCCAGCAGTGAGACTAGCGGGAGGAGCACAGATACGCAGTATTTT. This chain uses TRBV6-4 with TRBJ2-3; 13 nucleotides align to TRBD2. Trimming removed 3 bases from V and 0 bases from J; junction bases left unmatched: 0. Germline CDR1 is MRHNA and CDR2 is SNTAGT. This CDR3 has 16 amino acids.

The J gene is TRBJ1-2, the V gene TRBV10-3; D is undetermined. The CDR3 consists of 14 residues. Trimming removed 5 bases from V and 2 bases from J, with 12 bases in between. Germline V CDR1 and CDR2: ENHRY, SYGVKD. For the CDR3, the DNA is TGTGCCATCAGTAAACCGGGAGAGAACTATGGCTACACCTTC. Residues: CAISKPGENYGYTF.

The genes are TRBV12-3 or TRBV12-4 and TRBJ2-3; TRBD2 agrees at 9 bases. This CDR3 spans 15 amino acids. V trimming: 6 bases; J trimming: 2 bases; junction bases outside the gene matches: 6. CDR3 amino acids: CASRPGLAYTDTQYF. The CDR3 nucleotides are TGTGCCAGCAGGCCGGGACTAGCCTACACAGATACGCAGTATTTT.

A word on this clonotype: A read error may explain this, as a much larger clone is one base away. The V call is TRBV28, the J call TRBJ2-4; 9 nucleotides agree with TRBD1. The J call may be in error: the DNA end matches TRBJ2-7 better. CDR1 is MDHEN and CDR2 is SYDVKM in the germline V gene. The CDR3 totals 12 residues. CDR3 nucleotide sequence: TGTGCCAGCACCCAGACAGGGGGCGAGCAGTACTTC. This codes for CASTQTGGEQYF.

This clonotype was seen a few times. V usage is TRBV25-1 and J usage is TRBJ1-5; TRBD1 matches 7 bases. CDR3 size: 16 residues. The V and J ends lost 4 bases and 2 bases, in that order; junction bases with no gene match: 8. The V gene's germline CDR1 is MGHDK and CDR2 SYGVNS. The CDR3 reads CASSGTTGVGNQPQHF. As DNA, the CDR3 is TGTGCCAGCAGTGGAACAACAGGGGTGGGCAATCAGCCCCAGCATTTT.

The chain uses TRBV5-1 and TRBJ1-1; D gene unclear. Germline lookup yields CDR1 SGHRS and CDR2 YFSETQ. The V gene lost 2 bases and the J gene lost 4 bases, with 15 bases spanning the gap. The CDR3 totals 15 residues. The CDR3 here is CASSFDLQVRTEAFF. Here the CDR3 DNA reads TGCGCCAGCAGCTTTGATTTGCAGGTACGCACTGAAGCTTTCTTT.

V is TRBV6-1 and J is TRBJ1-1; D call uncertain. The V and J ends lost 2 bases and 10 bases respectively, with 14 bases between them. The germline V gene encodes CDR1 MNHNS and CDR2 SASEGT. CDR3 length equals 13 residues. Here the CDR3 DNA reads TGTGCCAGCAGTGAAACCACCGGACTTCGAGCTTTCTTT. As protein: CASSETTGLRAFF.

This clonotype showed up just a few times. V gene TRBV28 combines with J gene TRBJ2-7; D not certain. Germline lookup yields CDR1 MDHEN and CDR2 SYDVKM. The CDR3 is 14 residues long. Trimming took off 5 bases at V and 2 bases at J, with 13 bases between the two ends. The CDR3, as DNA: TGTGCCAGCAGTCCAAACCCTGGAGCCTACGAGCAGTACTTC. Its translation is CASSPNPGAYEQYF.

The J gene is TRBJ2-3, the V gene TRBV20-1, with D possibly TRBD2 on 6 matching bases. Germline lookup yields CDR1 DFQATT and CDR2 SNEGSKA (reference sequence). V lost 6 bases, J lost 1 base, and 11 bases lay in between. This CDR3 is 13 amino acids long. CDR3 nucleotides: TGCAGTGCCATGCAGCGGGGCACAGATACGCAGTATTTT. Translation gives CSAMQRGTDTQYF.

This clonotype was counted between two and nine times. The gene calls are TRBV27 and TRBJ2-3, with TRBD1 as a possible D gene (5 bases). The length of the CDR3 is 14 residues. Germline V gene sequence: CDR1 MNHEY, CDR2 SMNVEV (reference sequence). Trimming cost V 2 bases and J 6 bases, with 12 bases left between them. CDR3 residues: CASSLRGHIDTQYF. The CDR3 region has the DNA TGTGCCAGCAGTTTAAGGGGCCATATTGATACGCAGTATTTT.

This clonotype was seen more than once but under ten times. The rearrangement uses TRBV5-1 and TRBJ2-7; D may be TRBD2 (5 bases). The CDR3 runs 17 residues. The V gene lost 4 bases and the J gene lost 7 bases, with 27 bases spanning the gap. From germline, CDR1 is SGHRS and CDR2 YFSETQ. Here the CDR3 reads CASSPGLLRGSYNEQYF. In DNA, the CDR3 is TGCGCCAGCAGCCCGGGTCTGCTACGGGGTTCCTACAATGAGCAGTACTTC.

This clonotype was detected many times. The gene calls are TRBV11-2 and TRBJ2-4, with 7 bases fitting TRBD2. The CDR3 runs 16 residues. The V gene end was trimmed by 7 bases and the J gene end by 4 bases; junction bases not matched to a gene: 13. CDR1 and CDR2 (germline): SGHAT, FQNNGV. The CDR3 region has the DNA TGTGCCAGCACCCTCCTGGCTAGCGGATCAAAAAACATTCAGTACTTC. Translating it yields CASTLLASGSKNIQYF.

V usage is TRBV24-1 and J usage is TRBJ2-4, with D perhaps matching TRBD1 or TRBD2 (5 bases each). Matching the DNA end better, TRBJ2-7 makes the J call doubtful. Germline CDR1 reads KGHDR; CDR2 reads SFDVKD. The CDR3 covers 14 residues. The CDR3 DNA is TGTGCCACCGCAGAGGGGCCACCAAGCTACGAGCAGTACTTC. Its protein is CATAEGPPSYEQYF.

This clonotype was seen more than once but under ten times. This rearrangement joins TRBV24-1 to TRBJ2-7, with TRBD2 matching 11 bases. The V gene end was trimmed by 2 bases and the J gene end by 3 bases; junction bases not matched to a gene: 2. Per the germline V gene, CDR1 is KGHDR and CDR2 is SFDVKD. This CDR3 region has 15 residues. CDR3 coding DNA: TGTGCCACCAGTGATTGGACTAGCGGGCACTACGAGCAGTACTTC. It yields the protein CATSDWTSGHYEQYF.

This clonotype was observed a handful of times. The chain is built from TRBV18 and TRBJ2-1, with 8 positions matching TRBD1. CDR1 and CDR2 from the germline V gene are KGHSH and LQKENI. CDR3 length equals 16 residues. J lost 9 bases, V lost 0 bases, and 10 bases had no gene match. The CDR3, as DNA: TGTGCCAGCTCACCACCGCGCGGACAGGGTGAATCTGAGCAGTTCTTC. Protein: CASSPPRGQGESEQFF.

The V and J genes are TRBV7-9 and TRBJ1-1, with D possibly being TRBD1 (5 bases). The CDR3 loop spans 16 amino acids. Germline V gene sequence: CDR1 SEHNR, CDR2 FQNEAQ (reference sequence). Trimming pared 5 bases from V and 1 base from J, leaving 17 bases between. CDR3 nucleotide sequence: TGTGCCAGCAGCAACCGACCGGCGGGGACGAACACTGAAGCTTTCTTT. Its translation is CASSNRPAGTNTEAFF.

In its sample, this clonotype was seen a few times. The CDR3 sequence: CASSYKQGNEQFF. The CDR3 DNA reads as TGTGCCAGCAGTTACAAACAGGGCAATGAGCAGTTCTTC. The V and J genes are TRBV2 and TRBJ2-1, with D possibly matching TRBD1 (6 bases). The CDR3 sequence is 13 residues long. CDR1 is SNHLY and CDR2 is FYNNEI in the germline V gene. Trimming left V 5 bases short and J 6 bases short, with 11 bases between.

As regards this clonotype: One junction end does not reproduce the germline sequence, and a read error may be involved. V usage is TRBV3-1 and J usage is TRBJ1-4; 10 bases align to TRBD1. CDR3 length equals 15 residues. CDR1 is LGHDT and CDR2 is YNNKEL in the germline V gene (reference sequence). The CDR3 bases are TGTGCCAGCGGCCACATGACAGGGGGCAGTGAAAAACTGTTTTTT. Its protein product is CASGHMTGGSEKLFF.

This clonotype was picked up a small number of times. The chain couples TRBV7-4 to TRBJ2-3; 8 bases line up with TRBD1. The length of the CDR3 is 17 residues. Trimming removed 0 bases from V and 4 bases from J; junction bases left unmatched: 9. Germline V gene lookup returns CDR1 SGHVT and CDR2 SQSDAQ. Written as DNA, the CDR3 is TGTGCCAGCAGCTTAGCGAACGGACAGGGTGGGGCAGATACGCAGTATTTT. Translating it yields CASSLANGQGGADTQYF.

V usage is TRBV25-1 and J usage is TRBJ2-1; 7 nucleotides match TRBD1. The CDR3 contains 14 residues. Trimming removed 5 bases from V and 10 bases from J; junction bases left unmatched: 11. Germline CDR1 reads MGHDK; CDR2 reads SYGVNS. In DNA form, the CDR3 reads TGTGCCAGCAGTCCGCGTACCGGGACAGAGGAGCAGTTCTTC. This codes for CASSPRTGTEEQFF.